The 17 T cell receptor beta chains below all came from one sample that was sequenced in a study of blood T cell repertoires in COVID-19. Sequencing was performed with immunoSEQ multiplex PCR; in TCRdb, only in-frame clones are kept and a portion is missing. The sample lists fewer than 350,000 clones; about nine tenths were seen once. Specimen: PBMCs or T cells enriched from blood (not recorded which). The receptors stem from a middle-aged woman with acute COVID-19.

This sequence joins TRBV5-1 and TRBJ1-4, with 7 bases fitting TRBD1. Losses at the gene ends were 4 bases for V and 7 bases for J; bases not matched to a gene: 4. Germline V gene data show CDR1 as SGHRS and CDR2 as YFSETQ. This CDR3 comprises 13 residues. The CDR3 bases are TGCGCCAGCAGCCGGGGACAGTTTGAAAAACTGTTTTTT. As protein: CASSRGQFEKLFF.

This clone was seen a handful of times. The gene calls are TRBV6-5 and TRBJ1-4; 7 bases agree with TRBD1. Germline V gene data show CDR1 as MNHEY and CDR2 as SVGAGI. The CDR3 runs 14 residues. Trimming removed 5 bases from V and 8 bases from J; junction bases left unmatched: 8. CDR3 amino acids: CASSMTGRLEKLFF. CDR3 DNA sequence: TGTGCCAGCAGTATGACAGGGCGCCTGGAAAAACTGTTTTTT.

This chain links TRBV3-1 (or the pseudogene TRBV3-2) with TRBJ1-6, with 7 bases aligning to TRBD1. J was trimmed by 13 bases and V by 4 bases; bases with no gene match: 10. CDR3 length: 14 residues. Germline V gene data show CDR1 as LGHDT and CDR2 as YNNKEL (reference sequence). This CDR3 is CASSPRTGSVPLHF. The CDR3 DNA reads TGTGCCAGCAGCCCCCGGACAGGCAGTGTCCCCCTCCACTTT.

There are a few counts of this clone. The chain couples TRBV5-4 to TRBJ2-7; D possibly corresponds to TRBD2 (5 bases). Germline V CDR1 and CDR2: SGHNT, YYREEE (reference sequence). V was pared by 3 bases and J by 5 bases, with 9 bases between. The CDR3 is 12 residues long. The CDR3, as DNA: TGTGCCAGCAGCTCCGCCGGGGACGAGCAGTACTTC. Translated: CASSSAGDEQYF.

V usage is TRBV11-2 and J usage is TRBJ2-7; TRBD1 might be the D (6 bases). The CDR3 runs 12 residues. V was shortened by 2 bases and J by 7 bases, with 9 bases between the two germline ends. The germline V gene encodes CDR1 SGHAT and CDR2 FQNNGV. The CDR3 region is CASSLQRGEQYF. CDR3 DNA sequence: TGTGCCAGCAGCTTACAGAGGGGGGAGCAGTACTTC.

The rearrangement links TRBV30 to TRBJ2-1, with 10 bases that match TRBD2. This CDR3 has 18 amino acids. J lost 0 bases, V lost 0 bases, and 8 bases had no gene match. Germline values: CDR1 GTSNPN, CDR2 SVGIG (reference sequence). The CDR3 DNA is TGTGCCTGGAGTGTGGAGCGACTAGCGGGCTTCTCCTACAATGAGCAGTTCTTC. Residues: CAWSVERLAGFSYNEQFF. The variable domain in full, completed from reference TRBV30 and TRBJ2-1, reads SQTIHQWPATLVQPVGSPLSLECTVEGTSNPNLYWYRQAAGRGLQLLFYSVGIGQISSEVPQNLSASRPQDRQFILSSKKLLLSDSGFYLCAWSVERLAGFSYNEQFFGPGTRLTVL.

CDR3 nucleotides: TGTGCCAGCAGCTTAGAAAGGGGTACGAACACTGAAGCTTTCTTT. Amino acid sequence: CASSLERGTNTEAFF. The chain joins TRBV7-9 to TRBJ1-1, with D possibly TRBD1 on 5 matching bases. V lost 1 base, J lost 1 base, and 10 bases lay in between. Germline loops: CDR1 SEHNR, CDR2 FQNEAQ (reference sequence). CDR3 length equals 15 residues.

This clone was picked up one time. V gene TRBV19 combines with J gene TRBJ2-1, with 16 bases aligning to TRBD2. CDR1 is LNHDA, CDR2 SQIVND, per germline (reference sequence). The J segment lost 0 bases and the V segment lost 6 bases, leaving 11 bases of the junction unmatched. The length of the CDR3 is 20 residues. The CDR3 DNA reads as TGTGCCAGTAGCCCGGGACTAGCGGGAGGGTTGGATTACTCCTACAATGAGCAGTTCTTC. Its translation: CASSPGLAGGLDYSYNEQFF. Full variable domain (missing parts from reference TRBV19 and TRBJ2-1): DGGITQSPKYLFRKEGQNVTLSCEQNLNHDAMYWYRQDPGQGLRLIYYSQIVNDFQKGDIAEGYSVSREKKESFPLTVTSAQKNPTAFYLCASSPGLAGGLDYSYNEQFFGPGTRLTVL.

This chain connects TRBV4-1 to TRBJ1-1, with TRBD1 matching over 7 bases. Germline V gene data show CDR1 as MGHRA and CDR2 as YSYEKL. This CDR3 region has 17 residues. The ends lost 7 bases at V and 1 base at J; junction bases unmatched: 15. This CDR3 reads CASTATSTGTANTEAFF. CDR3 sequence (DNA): TGCGCCAGCACAGCGACTTCTACCGGGACAGCGAACACTGAAGCTTTCTTT.

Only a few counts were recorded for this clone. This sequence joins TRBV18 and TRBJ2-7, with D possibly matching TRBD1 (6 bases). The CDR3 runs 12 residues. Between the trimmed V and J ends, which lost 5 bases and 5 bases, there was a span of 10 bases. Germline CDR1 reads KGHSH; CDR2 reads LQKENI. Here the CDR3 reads CASSAKGDEQYF. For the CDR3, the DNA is TGTGCCAGCTCAGCCAAGGGGGACGAGCAGTACTTC.

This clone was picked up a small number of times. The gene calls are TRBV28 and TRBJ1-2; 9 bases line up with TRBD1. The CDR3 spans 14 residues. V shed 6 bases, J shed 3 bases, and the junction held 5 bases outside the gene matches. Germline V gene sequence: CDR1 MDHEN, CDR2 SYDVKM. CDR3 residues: CASRDRGKDYGYTF. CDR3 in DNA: TGTGCCAGCAGGGACAGGGGCAAGGACTATGGCTACACCTTC.

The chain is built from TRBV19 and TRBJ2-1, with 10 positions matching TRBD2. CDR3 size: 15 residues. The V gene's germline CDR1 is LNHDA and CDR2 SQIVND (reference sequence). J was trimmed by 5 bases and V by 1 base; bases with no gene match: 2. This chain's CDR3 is CASSIGAGGNNEQFF. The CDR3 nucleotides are TGTGCCAGTAGTATAGGAGCGGGGGGGAACAATGAGCAGTTCTTC.

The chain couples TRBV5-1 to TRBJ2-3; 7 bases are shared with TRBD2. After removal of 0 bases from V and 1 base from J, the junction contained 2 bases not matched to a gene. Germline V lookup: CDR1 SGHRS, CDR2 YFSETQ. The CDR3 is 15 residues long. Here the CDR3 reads CASSLGRGGTDTQYF. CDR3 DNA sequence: TGCGCCAGCAGCTTGGGACGGGGGGGCACAGATACGCAGTATTTT.

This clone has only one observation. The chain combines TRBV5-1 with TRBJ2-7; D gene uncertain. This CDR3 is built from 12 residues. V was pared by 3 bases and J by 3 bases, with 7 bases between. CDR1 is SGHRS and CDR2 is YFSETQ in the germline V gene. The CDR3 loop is CASSYSGYEQYF. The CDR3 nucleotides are TGCGCCAGCAGCTATTCCGGCTACGAGCAGTACTTC.

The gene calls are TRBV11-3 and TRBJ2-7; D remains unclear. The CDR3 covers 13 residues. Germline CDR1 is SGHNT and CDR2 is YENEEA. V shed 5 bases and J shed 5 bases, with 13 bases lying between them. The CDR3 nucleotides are TGTGCCAGCAGCCCTACACGAGGCGACGAGCAGTACTTC. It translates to CASSPTRGDEQYF.

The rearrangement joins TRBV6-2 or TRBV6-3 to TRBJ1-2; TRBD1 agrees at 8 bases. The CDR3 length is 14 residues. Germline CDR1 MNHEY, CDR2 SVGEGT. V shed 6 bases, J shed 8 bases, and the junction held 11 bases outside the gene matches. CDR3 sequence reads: CASSKTGALGGYTF. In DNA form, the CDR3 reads TGTGCCAGCAGCAAGACAGGGGCCCTCGGGGGCTACACCTTC.

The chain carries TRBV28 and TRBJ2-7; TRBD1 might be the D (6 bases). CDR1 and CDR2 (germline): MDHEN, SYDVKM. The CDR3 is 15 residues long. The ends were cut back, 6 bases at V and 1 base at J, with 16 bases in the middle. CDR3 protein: CASRGRDTLSYEQYF. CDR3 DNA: TGTGCCAGCAGAGGCCGGGACACCTTATCCTACGAGCAGTACTTC.